By sample share, the clone carrying this T cell receptor beta chain is medium-sized. The antigen remains unidentified. The data were obtained in a study of siplizumab effects on memory and regulatory T cells. Some clones are missing from TCRdb's copy, which holds only in-frame ones; the method was immunoSEQ multiplex PCR. The profile shows under 9,000 clones, approximately 35% of them singletons. Germline V gives CDR1 SEHNR, CDR2 FQNEAQ (reference sequence). This CDR3 contains 14 residues. The V and J ends lost 3 bases and 5 bases, in that order; junction bases with no gene match: 6. Overall study results and limits: In controls, roughly 25% of mappable alloreactive CD4+ clones were Treg-derived on average, versus 68.8% with siplizumab.

The mixed lymphocyte reaction cells were held in coculture (37°C) for approximately 6 days. The chain is built from TRBV7-9 and TRBJ2-7; TRBD2 matches 8 bases. This receptor was taken from a human donor in good health; the cells came from an allogeneic mixed lymphocyte reaction. Sequencing was performed on CFSE-low (dividing) CD8+ T cells sorted from an allogeneic mixed lymphocyte reaction. The CDR3 is CASSFPAGDNEQYF. The CDR3 nucleotides read TGTGCCAGCAGCTTCCCAGCGGGAGACAACGAGCAGTACTTC. Together with reference TRBV7-9 and TRBJ2-7, the CDR3 gives the full variable domain: DTGVSQNPRHKITKRGQNVTFRCDPISEHNRLYWYRQTLGQGPEFLTYFQNEAQLEKSRLLSDRFSAERPKGSFSTLEIQRTEQGDSAMYLCASSFPAGDNEQYFGPGTRLTVT.